This TCR beta chain originates from a study of cytomegalovirus exposure and HLA in healthy donors. Study background: The same platform was used for the roughly 120 validation repertoires and the 600 to 850 first-cohort repertoires, a later analysis reported. Regarding the study as a whole: The study recorded around 160 TCR beta chains that were cytomegalovirus-associated. Among TCR sequences, most were rare, though some public TCRs appeared in many donors. It was confirmed in vitro that three of the CMV-associated chains were specific for CMV antigens.

V was pared by 0 bases and J by 7 bases, with 7 bases of the junction left unmatched. The CDR3 extends over 16 amino acids. The germline CDR1 and CDR2 sequences are SGDLS and YYNGEE. Comment on this clone: What it binds is not known.

Produced via immunoSEQ multiplex PCR; TCRdb's table is partial and in-frame only. The data hold approximately 200,000 clones, with about 79% observed a single time. The specimen was PBMCs. The rearrangement uses TRBV9 and TRBJ2-3, with 11 nucleotides matching TRBD2. This receptor was identified in a woman aged 30 to 39 in good health and CMV-seropositive. CDR3 nucleotide sequence: TGTGCCAGCAGCGTAGGAGTAGCGGGAGGGCCCAATACGCAGTATTTT. Its translation is CASSVGVAGGPNTQYF.